This is a list of T cell receptor beta chains from one sample in a study of blood T cell repertoires in COVID-19. Method: immunoSEQ multiplex PCR; TCRdb's copy keeps in-frame clones and lacks some. Of 130,000 to 150,000 clones listed, 84% are singletons. Material for sequencing was PBMCs or T cells enriched from blood (not recorded which). Receptor source: a woman between 45 and 65 years old who had been exposed to COVID-19. CDR3s include the opening cysteine and the closing phenylalanine or tryptophan. The D gene is left open where the match is weak. Clone size is given for some rows only: seen once, a few or many times, or a class if the clone is expanded.

>TRBV5-1|TRBJ2-2|-|TRBD1
CASKIGQVDTGELFF
TGCGCCAGCAAGATCGGACAGGTCGACACCGGGGAGCTGTTTTTT
>TRBV7-2|TRBJ2-5|-|-
CASSLAWGPYQETQYF
TGTGCCAGCAGCTTAGCCTGGGGCCCGTACCAAGAGACCCAGTACTTC
>TRBV5-1|TRBJ1-1|-|-
CASSYGGNTEAFF
TGCGCCAGCAGCTACGGGGGGAACACTGAAGCTTTCTTT
>TRBV27|TRBJ2-1|-|TRBD1
CASSLFGTGANEQFF
TGTGCCAGCAGTTTATTCGGGACAGGGGCCAATGAGCAGTTCTTC
>TRBV2|TRBJ1-2|-|-
CASSDERARLDGYTF
TGTGCCAGCAGTGATGAGAGGGCGAGGCTGGATGGCTACACCTTC
>TRBV7-3|TRBJ2-5|-|TRBD2
CASSRGGEETQYF
TGTGCCAGCAGCCGTGGGGGGGAAGAGACCCAGTACTTC
>TRBV7-2|TRBJ1-1|-|TRBD1
CASSRQGAAEAFF
TGTGCCAGCAGTCGTCAGGGGGCGGCTGAAGCTTTCTTT
>TRBV12-3/TRBV12-4|TRBJ1-1|-|TRBD1
CASRLTGGTEAFF
TGTGCCAGCAGACTAACAGGGGGAACTGAAGCTTTCTTT
>TRBV24-1|TRBJ1-5|-|-
CATSDLSGQRNQPQHF
TGTGCCACCAGTGATTTGTCCGGACAGCGTAATCAGCCCCAGCATTTT
>TRBV20-1|TRBJ1-5|many|TRBD1
CSASGGTGDSQPQHF
TGCAGTGCTAGTGGGGGGACAGGGGACAGTCAGCCCCAGCATTTT
>TRBV6-6|TRBJ1-2|-|TRBD1
CASSYSRGDSLYGYTF
TGTGCCAGCAGTTACTCGAGGGGGGACAGCCTCTATGGCTACACCTTC
>TRBV6-2/TRBV6-3|TRBJ2-7|once|TRBD2
CASSYSASGRYEQYF
TGTGCCAGCAGTTACTCGGCTAGCGGGAGATACGAGCAGTACTTC
>TRBV4-2|TRBJ1-1|many|-
CASSQEPGNTEAFF
TGTGCCAGCAGCCAAGAGCCGGGGAACACTGAAGCTTTCTTT
>TRBV6-5|TRBJ2-3|-|TRBD2
CASSYREGNTQYF
TGTGCCAGCAGTTACCGGGAGGGGAATACGCAGTATTTT
>TRBV7-3|TRBJ1-1|-|-
CASSFGGSEAFF
TGTGCCAGCAGCTTCGGGGGATCTGAAGCTTTCTTT
>TRBV5-1|TRBJ2-3|-|-
CASSLRWEDTQYF
TGCGCCAGCAGCCTTAGGTGGGAGGATACGCAGTATTTT
>TRBV7-2|TRBJ2-1|-|TRBD2
CASSLVGLALNEQFF
TGTGCCAGCAGCTTAGTGGGACTAGCGTTAAATGAGCAGTTCTTC
>TRBV4-3|TRBJ1-5|few|-
CASSQDLTSQPQHF
TGCGCCAGCAGCCAAGATCTTACCAGTCAGCCCCAGCATTTT
>TRBV13|TRBJ1-4|-|-
CASSFRQDNEKLFF
TGTGCCAGCAGCTTTAGGCAGGATAATGAAAAACTGTTTTTT
>TRBV7-2|TRBJ2-5|many|TRBD2
CASSRTSGGGETQYF
TGTGCCAGCAGCCGGACTAGCGGGGGAGGAGAGACCCAGTACTTC
>TRBV27|TRBJ2-3|-|-
CASSLSRDTQYF
TGTGCCAGCAGCCTTTCGAGGGATACGCAGTATTTT
>TRBV12-3/TRBV12-4|TRBJ1-2|-|TRBD1
CASSRTGGPGYTF
TGTGCCAGCAGTAGGACAGGGGGACCTGGCTACACCTTC
>TRBV4-3|TRBJ2-1|-|TRBD2
CASSQESGNLYNEQFF
TGCGCCAGCAGCCAAGAGAGCGGGAATCTGTACAATGAGCAGTTCTTC
>TRBV30|TRBJ2-1|-|-
CAFSTGYNEQFF
TGTGCCTTTTCCACAGGGTACAATGAGCAGTTCTTC